This TCR beta chain was identified in a study of vaccination effects on CD4 cells after COVID-19. Study overall: After expansion with viral peptide pools in the ViraFEST assay, antigen-specific CD4+ T cells were sequenced.

Produced via immunoSEQ multiplex PCR; TCRdb's table is partial and in-frame only. The sample holds some 63,000 clones, under 80% seen once. Trimming took 1 base from V and 7 from J; bases not matched to a gene: 0. This CDR3 is built from 12 residues. Per germline, CDR1 SEHNR and CDR2 FQNEAQ (reference sequence). Subsequent to a culture period of under 11 days, CD4+ T cells were isolated. Worth noting for this clone: What it binds is unknown.

Material: CD4+ T cells from PBMCs cultured without peptide, obtained before COVID-19 vaccination. This TCR was recovered from a human donor who had a prior SARS-CoV-2 infection. This sequence joins TRBV7-9 and TRBJ1-2; TRBD1 agrees at 7 bases. For the CDR3, the DNA is TGTGCCAGCAGCTTAGACAGGGGTGGCTACACCTTC. Protein: CASSLDRGGYTF. Full variable domain (rest looked up from reference TRBV7-9 and TRBJ1-2): DTGVSQNPRHKITKRGQNVTFRCDPISEHNRLYWYRQTLGQGPEFLTYFQNEAQLEKSRLLSDRFSAERPKGSFSTLEIQRTEQGDSAMYLCASSLDRGGYTFGSGTRLTVV.